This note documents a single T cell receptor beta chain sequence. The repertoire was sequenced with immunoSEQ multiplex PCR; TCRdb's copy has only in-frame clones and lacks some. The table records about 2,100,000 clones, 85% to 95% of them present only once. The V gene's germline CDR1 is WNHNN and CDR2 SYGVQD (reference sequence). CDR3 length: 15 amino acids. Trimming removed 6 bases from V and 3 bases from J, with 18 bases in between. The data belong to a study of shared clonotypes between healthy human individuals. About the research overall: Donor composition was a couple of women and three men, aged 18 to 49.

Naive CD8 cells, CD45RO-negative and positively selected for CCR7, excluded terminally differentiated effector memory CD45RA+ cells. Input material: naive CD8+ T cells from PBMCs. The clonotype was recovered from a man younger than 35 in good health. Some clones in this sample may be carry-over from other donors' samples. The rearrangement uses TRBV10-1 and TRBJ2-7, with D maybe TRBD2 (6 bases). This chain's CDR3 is CASSPAAGPYYEQYF. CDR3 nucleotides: TGCGCCAGCAGCCCAGCGGCGGGACCTTACTACGAGCAGTACTTC.